The entry below gives a single T cell receptor (beta chain) sequence along with its context. What it binds is unknown. The data belong to a study of cytomegalovirus exposure and HLA in healthy donors. Whole-study results and caveats: As a later analysis revealed, most CMV-associated TCR beta chains appeared HLA-restricted. For most subjects, TCR beta sequences were reported to predict HLA-A and HLA-B alleles with accuracy. Sequencing probably produced one cluster of sequence variants that were highly shared.

Germline V gene sequence: CDR1 GTSNPN, CDR2 SVGIG (reference sequence). The CDR3 has 15 residues. The V and J ends lost 0 bases and 6 bases respectively, with 17 bases between them. It was with 60 Vbeta and 13 Jbeta primers that the PCR ran. The method was immunoSEQ multiplex PCR; TCRdb's version includes in-frame clones alone and lacks a portion of them. Among some 180,000 clones, about 83% were seen once, and the ten largest hold about 1.8%. The sequenced material came from PBMCs. The rearrangement uses TRBV30 and TRBJ1-2; TRBD1 might be the D (5 bases). The clonotype comes from a man between 40 and 49 years old in good health and CMV-seropositive. DNA of the CDR3: TGTGCCTGGAGTGTAGACCGACGGGGGGTTAATGGCTACACCTTC. It translates to CAWSVDRRGVNGYTF.